The 6 T cell receptor beta chains below come from one sample, sequenced in a study of T cells in Graves' hyperthyroidism and ophthalmopathy (dated by TCRdb to about 2019). Preparation of the library involved multiplex PCR. Instrument used: Illumina HiSeq 2000. The TCR beta CDR3 regions were amplified from RNA transcripts. A first-round RT-PCR of the TCR CDR3 used the HTBI primer set with the Qiagen OneStep RT-PCR kit. TCRdb took the public reads, trimmed them with fastp at Q25, ran MiXCR for clone calling and kept in-frame beta chains. Identical CDR3 protein sequences are pooled into one entry, listed with their most common genes and DNA. The sample contains around 420,000 distinct CDR3 sequences, around a sixth of them found a single time. Of the sample, 12% to 15% falls within the top ten clones. The specimen sequenced was blood. The receptor set was obtained from a woman between 18 and 30 years old with Graves' hyperthyroidism.

This clonotype was counted many times. The V and J genes are TRBV18 and TRBJ1-5; unclear D gene. CDR1 is KGHSH and CDR2 is LQKENI in the germline V gene. The CDR3 has 13 amino acids. Deletions cut 6 bases from V and 11 bases from J, with 17 bases between. The CDR3 bases are TGTGCCAGCTCCCCGGAGGCCGGATCAGCCCAGCATTTT. Its protein is CASSPEAGSAQHF.

This clonotype was seen repeatedly, ten times or more. The chain has TRBV7-6 and TRBJ1-1; maybe TRBD1 (5 bases). This CDR3 is 12 amino acids long. The V and J ends lost 1 base and 10 bases respectively, with 10 bases between them. From germline, CDR1 is SGHVS and CDR2 FNYEAQ. This CDR3 is CASSLDKGTAFF. CDR3 bases: TGTGCCAGCAGCTTAGACAAGGGGACAGCTTTCTTT.

This clonotype was seen repeatedly, ten times or more. The chain recombines TRBV29-1 with TRBJ1-1; 8 nucleotides match TRBD1. V lost 5 bases to trimming and J lost 0 bases; unmatched junction nucleotides: 5. CDR3 length: 14 residues. Germline loops: CDR1 SQVTM, CDR2 ANQGSEA. The CDR3 DNA reads TGCAGCGTTCGTCGACAGGGGTTGAACACTGAAGCTTTCTTT. Translated: CSVRRQGLNTEAFF.

Many counts were recorded for this clonotype. The V call is TRBV20-1, the J call TRBJ2-3, with 9 bases fitting TRBD2. The V segment lost 3 bases and the J segment 1 base; nucleotides outside the gene matches: 14. This CDR3 is built from 18 residues. The germline V gene encodes CDR1 DFQATT and CDR2 SNEGSKA (reference sequence). The CDR3: CSARPASGIPQGTDTQYF. CDR3 bases: TGCAGTGCTAGGCCGGCTAGCGGGATCCCGCAGGGCACAGATACGCAGTATTTT.

The chain combines TRBV15 with TRBJ2-5; D unclear. Germline CDR1 and CDR2: LNHNV and YYDKDF (reference sequence). Between the trimmed V and J ends, which lost 0 bases and 4 bases, there was a span of 9 bases. CDR3 length equals 14 residues. For the CDR3, the DNA is TGTGCCACCAGCAGAGATTCCGGGTTAGAGACCCAGTACTTC. Its protein product is CATSRDSGLETQYF.

The J gene is TRBJ2-2, the V gene TRBV18, with D possibly matching TRBD2 (5 bases). This CDR3 comprises 16 residues. Per germline, CDR1 KGHSH and CDR2 LQKENI. V shed 5 bases and J shed 1 base, with 14 bases lying between them. The CDR3 bases are TGTGCCAGCTCAGCTCGGGGTACCGGGAACACCGGGGAGCTGTTTTTT. Protein sequence: CASSARGTGNTGELFF.